The 6 T cell receptor beta chains reported below all come from one sample, sequenced in a study of blood T cells in healthy people across ages. PCR was performed a second time for 7 to 11 cycles using a sample-barcoded 5' primer and a J-beta primer mix. Via MiXCR, TCRdb re-called the 5' RACE reads, giving one row per CDR3 protein. The data hold roughly 1,800,000 distinct CDR3 sequences, with around half observed a single time. Sequenced input: blood. The receptors stem from a woman in her thirties or forties in good health.

The V gene is TRBV9, the J gene TRBJ2-1, with TRBD1 matching 9 bases. Losses at the gene ends were 4 bases for V and 3 bases for J; bases not matched to a gene: 5. Germline V gene sequence: CDR1 SGDLS, CDR2 YYNGEE. The CDR3 is made up of 15 amino acids. CDR3 DNA: TGTGCCAGCAGCACCGGACAGGGGAACTACAATGAGCAGTTCTTC. Amino acid sequence: CASSTGQGNYNEQFF.

The V call is TRBV20-1, the J call TRBJ2-3, with D hard to call. This CDR3 is built from 11 residues. The V gene's germline CDR1 is DFQATT and CDR2 SNEGSKA (reference sequence). Trimming took 8 bases from V and 2 from J, leaving 8 bases between them. This CDR3 reads CSHLFTDTQYF. For the CDR3, the DNA is TGCAGTCACTTATTCACAGATACGCAGTATTTT.

The chain has TRBV28 and TRBJ2-3; D is possibly TRBD1 (5 bases). The CDR3 loop spans 14 amino acids. Trimming removed 5 bases at V and 5 bases at J, with 14 bases between. CDR1 is MDHEN, CDR2 SYDVKM, per germline. CDR3 protein: CASSPPGRKDTQYF. Written as DNA, the CDR3 is TGTGCCAGCAGTCCCCCAGGGCGGAAAGATACGCAGTATTTT. The full variable domain, its missing parts supplied by reference TRBV28 and TRBJ2-3, is DVKVTQSSRYLVKRTGEKVFLECVQDMDHENMFWYRQDPGLGLRLIYFSYDVKMKEKGDIPEGYSVSREKKERFSLILESASTNQTSMYLCASSPPGRKDTQYFGPGTRLTVL.

The sample holds a few counts of this clonotype. The CDR3: CASSFRPDISSYNEQFF. The DNA for the CDR3 is TGTGCCAGCAGTTTTCGCCCGGACATAAGCTCCTACAATGAGCAGTTCTTC. The rearrangement uses TRBV27 and TRBJ2-1, with D maybe TRBD1 (5 bases). V lost 3 bases, J lost 0 bases, and 15 bases lay in between. The germline CDR1 and CDR2 sequences are MNHEY and SMNVEV (reference sequence). This CDR3 has 17 residues.

V is TRBV7-2 and J is TRBJ1-2; 8 bases fit TRBD1. Germline CDR1 is SGHTA and CDR2 is FQGNSA. The trim removed 3 bases at V and 2 bases at J, leaving 5 bases unmatched. The CDR3 covers 15 residues. The DNA of the CDR3 is TGTGCCAGCAGCTTGCAGGGGGCTTCAAACTATGGCTACACCTTC. Its translation is CASSLQGASNYGYTF.

This chain connects TRBV2 to TRBJ2-7; 7 bases are shared with TRBD1. J was trimmed by 1 base and V by 4 bases; bases with no gene match: 10. The CDR3 runs 16 residues. CDR1 SNHLY and CDR2 FYNNEI come from the germline V gene. The CDR3 nucleotides are TGTGCCAGCAGTGTTAGTGTGGAGACAGGGTCCTACGAGCAGTACTTC. Amino acid sequence: CASSVSVETGSYEQYF. Full variable domain (outside the CDR3, taken from reference TRBV2 and TRBJ2-7): EPEVTQTPSHQVTQMGQEVILRCVPISNHLYFYWYRQILGQKVEFLVSFYNNEISEKSEIFDDQFSVERPDGSNFTLKIRSTKLEDSAMYFCASSVSVETGSYEQYFGPGTRLTVT.